A single T cell receptor (beta chain) is shown here with its context. The antigen is undetermined. The CDR3 runs to 15 residues. Germline CDR1 reads LNHNV; CDR2 reads YYDKDF (reference sequence). Trimming took 5 bases from V and 6 from J; bases not matched to a gene: 10. These data originate in a study of cytomegalovirus exposure and HLA in healthy donors. Broader study findings: Investigators reported 150 to 200 TCR beta chains as tied to cytomegalovirus.

Both 60 Vbeta primers and 13 Jbeta primers went into the PCR. Here immunoSEQ multiplex PCR was the method, and the copy in TCRdb shows in-frame clones only, minus some. This table has roughly 220,000 clones, 75% to 85% appearing once. This TCR was recovered from a woman in her thirties or forties in good health and CMV-seronegative. Sequenced sample: PBMCs. The chain is built from TRBV15 and TRBJ1-5, with 7 bases lining up with TRBD1. DNA for the CDR3: TGTGCCACCAGCCTCCTCCTGACAGGGACTCAGCCCCAGCATTTT. Translation gives CATSLLLTGTQPQHF.